What follows are 4 T cell receptor beta chains derived from one specimen sequenced in a study of T cell repertoires in breast cancer. The expanded emulsion RT-PCR method captured paired alpha and beta chains from CD8+ T cells. During the second nested PCR, blocking oligonucleotides suppressed genes that were not paired. TCRdb analysed the emulsion pairing reads with MiXCR anew, one entry per CDR3 protein. This table has about 120 distinct CDR3 sequences, around 28% appearing once. The source material was CD8+ T cells. These receptors were collected from a pool of human donors with breast cancer or a healthy control (not recorded which).

For this clonotype: This CDR3 is missing its conserved last phenylalanine or tryptophan, likely due to a read error. The limits of the CDR3 on the DNA are not certain, so only TCRdb's listed CDR3 is given. The rearrangement uses TRBV7-2 and TRBJ2-3. Termini included, the CDR3 measures 14 amino acids. Germline CDR1 SGHTA, CDR2 FQGNSA. The CDR3 region is CASSLWVFTDTQYS.

As concerns this clonotype: A junction end diverges from the germline sequence, so it may reflect a read error. The genes are TRBV28 and TRBJ1-5; no clear D. CDR3 length equals 13 residues. Germline assignment: CDR1 MDHEN and CDR2 SYDVKM. The CDR3 is CGSSLQNNQPQHF. The CDR3 DNA reads as TGCGGCAGCAGTTTGCAGAATAATCAGCCCCAGCATTTT.

The chain has TRBV7-3 and TRBJ2-5; 9 positions agree with TRBD2. The CDR3 runs to 15 residues. Trimming removed 1 base from V and 4 bases from J; junction bases left unmatched: 4. Per the germline V gene, CDR1 is SGHTA and CDR2 is FQGTGA. This CDR3 reads CASSLNAGGPETQYF. The DNA for the CDR3 is TGTGCCAGCAGCTTAAATGCGGGGGGGCCAGAGACCCAGTACTTC.

About this clonotype itself: A much more abundant neighbour one base away suggests this may be a read error. The chain couples TRBV7-3 to TRBJ1-6; D gene ambiguous. This CDR3 region has 15 residues. CDR1 is SGHTA and CDR2 is FQGTGA in the germline V gene. The CDR3 DNA follows: TGTGTCAGCAGCTTAACTGAAGGAGGAAATTCACCCCTCCACTTT. Its protein product is CVSSLTEGGNSPLHF. Supplemented by reference TRBV7-3 and TRBJ1-6, the full variable domain reads GAGVSQTPSNKVTEKGKYVELRCDPISGHTALYWYRQSLGQGPEFLIYFQGTGAADDSGLPNDRFFAVRPEGSVSTLKIQRTERGDSAVYLCVSSLTEGGNSPLHFGNGTRLTVT.